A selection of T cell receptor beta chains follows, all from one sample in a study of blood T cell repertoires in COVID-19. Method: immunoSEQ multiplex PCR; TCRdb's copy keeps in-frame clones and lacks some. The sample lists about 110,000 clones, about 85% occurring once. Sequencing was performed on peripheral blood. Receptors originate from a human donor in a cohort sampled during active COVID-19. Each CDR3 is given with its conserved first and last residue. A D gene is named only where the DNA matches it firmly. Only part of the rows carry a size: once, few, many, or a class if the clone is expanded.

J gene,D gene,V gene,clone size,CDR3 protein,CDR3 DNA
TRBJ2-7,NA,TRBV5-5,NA,CASSYDRREQYF,TGTGCCAGCAGCTATGACAGGCGAGAGCAGTACTTC
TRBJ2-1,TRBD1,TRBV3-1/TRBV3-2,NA,CASSLQGANEQFF,TGTGCCAGCAGCCTTCAGGGGGCTAATGAGCAGTTCTTC
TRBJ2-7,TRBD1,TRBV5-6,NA,CASTPGTGGYEQYF,TGTGCCAGCACCCCCGGGACAGGGGGCTACGAGCAGTACTTC
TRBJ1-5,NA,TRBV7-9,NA,CASSQQGGGVNQPQHF,TGTGCCAGCAGCCAACAAGGGGGGGGCGTCAATCAGCCCCAGCATTTT
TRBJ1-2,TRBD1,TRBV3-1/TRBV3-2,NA,CASSTRTGGADGYTF,TGTGCCAGCAGCACGCGAACAGGGGGCGCGGATGGCTACACCTTC
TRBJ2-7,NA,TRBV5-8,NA,CASSPLWAGEYEQYF,TGTGCCAGCAGCCCCCTCTGGGCAGGGGAATACGAGCAGTACTTC
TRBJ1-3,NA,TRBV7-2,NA,CASSFGQSGNTIYF,TGTGCCAGCAGCTTCGGACAGTCTGGAAACACCATATATTTT
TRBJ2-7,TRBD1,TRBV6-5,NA,CASSYSRTGGYGQYF,TGTGCCAGCAGTTACTCGAGAACAGGGGGATACGGGCAGTACTTC
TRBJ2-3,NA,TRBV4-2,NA,CASSQDGSTTDTQYF,TGTGCCAGCAGCCAAGATGGGAGTACGACAGATACGCAGTATTTT
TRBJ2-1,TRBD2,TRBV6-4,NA,CASSDEAGRENEQFF,TGTGCCAGCAGTGACGAAGCGGGGAGGGAGAATGAGCAGTTCTTC
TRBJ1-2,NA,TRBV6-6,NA,CASTRMAGEVGYGYTF,TGTGCCAGCACTCGTATGGCGGGTGAGGTGGGCTATGGCTACACCTTC
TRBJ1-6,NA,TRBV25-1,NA,CASSGQNLGNSPLHF,TGTGCCAGCAGTGGACAGAATCTTGGGAATTCACCCCTCCACTTT
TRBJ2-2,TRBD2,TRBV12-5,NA,CASGLRPGTSGAGELFF,TGTGCTAGTGGTTTGCGACCCGGGACTAGCGGGGCCGGGGAGCTGTTTTTT
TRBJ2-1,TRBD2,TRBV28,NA,CASSLSPPSGRSYEQFF,TGTGCCAGCAGTTTATCCCCCCCTAGCGGGAGAAGCTATGAGCAGTTCTTC
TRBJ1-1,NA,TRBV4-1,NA,CASSQTPGTEAFF,TGCGCCAGCAGCCAGACCCCAGGCACTGAAGCTTTCTTT
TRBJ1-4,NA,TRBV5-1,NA,CASSSAGEVGEKLFF,TGCGCCAGCAGCTCTGCCGGGGAAGTAGGAGAAAAACTGTTTTTT
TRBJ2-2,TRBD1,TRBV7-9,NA,CASSFGTGSYTGELFF,TGTGCCAGCAGCTTCGGGACAGGAAGCTACACCGGGGAGCTGTTTTTT
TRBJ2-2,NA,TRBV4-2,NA,CASSHDLKGGGELFF,TGTGCCAGCAGCCACGACCTGAAGGGAGGCGGGGAGCTGTTTTTT
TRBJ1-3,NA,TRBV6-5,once,CASSGGVFSGNTIYF,TGTGCCAGCAGCGGCGGAGTCTTCTCTGGAAACACCATATATTTT
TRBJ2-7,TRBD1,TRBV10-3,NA,CAISDPGQAYEQYF,TGTGCCATCAGTGACCCGGGACAGGCCTACGAGCAGTACTTC
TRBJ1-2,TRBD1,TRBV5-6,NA,CASSIDRVPYYGYTF,TGTGCCAGCAGCATCGACAGGGTTCCGTACTATGGCTACACCTTC
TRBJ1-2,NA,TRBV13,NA,CASSFSAGYYYGYTF,TGTGCCAGCAGCTTCTCGGCAGGGTATTACTATGGCTACACCTTC
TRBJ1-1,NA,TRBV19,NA,CASSIVRQGRAFF,TGTGCCAGTAGTATAGTTCGGCAGGGCCGAGCTTTCTTT
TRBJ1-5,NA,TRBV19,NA,CASSIDKGVAVQHF,TGTGCCAGTAGTATAGATAAGGGGGTCGCCGTCCAGCATTTT
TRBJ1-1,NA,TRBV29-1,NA,CSVVRGTNTEAFF,TGCAGCGTCGTCAGGGGCACGAACACTGAAGCTTTCTTT
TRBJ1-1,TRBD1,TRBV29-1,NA,CSVFGTGGPEAFF,TGCAGCGTCTTTGGGACAGGGGGCCCTGAAGCTTTCTTT
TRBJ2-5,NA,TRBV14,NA,CASSQEGWGFRRQETQYF,TGTGCCAGCAGCCAAGAAGGTTGGGGCTTCCGTCGCCAAGAGACCCAGTACTTC
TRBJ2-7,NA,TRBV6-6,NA,CASGSGPTYEQYF,TGTGCCAGCGGCTCAGGCCCTACCTACGAGCAGTACTTC
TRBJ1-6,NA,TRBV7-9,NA,CASSLEGNDSPLHF,TGTGCCAGCAGCTTAGAGGGGAACGATTCACCCCTCCACTTT
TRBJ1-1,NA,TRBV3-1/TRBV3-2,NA,CASSQGAGARMNTEAFF,TGTGCCAGCAGCCAAGGAGCAGGGGCAAGGATGAACACTGAAGCTTTCTTT
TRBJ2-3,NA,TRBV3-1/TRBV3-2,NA,CASSPRGGTDTQYF,TGTGCCAGCAGCCCCAGGGGGGGCACAGATACGCAGTATTTT
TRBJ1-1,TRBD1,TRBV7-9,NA,CASSPDRSTEAFF,TGTGCCAGCAGCCCGGACAGGTCCACTGAAGCTTTCTTT
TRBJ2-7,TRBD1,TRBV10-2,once,CASKTGDYEQYF,TGCGCCAGCAAAACAGGGGACTACGAGCAGTACTTC
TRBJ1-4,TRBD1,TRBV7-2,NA,CASSFQQGAREKLFF,TGTGCCAGCAGCTTCCAACAGGGGGCGCGGGAAAAACTGTTTTTT
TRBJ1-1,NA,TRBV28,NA,CASSSPRGGRAFF,TGTGCCAGCAGCTCGCCCCGGGGAGGGCGGGCTTTCTTT
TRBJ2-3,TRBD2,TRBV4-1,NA,CASSQDYGRNTQYF,TGCGCCAGCAGCCAAGATTACGGGAGGAATACGCAGTATTTT
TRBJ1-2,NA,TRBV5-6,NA,CASSAPARGGVYGYTF,TGTGCCAGCAGCGCCCCCGCCCGGGGTGGGGTCTATGGCTACACCTTC
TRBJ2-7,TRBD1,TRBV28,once,CATSPGQGFPYEQYF,TGTGCCACCAGCCCGGGACAGGGATTTCCCTACGAGCAGTACTTC
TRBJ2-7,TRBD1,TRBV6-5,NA,CASTSGGQGVDEQYF,TGTGCCAGCACCTCGGGGGGACAGGGGGTCGATGAGCAGTACTTC
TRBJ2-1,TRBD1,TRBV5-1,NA,CASSLGMTGVGNEQFF,TGCGCCAGCAGCTTGGGTATGACAGGGGTCGGCAATGAGCAGTTCTTC
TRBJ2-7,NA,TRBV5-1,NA,CASSLGQWGEISYEQYF,TGCGCCAGCAGCTTAGGGCAGTGGGGGGAGATTTCCTACGAGCAGTACTTC
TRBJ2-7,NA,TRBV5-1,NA,CASSLLGGAYEQYF,TGCGCCAGCAGCTTGTTAGGGGGGGCTTACGAGCAGTACTTC